These 4 T cell receptor beta chains share one sample of origin, sequenced in a study of blood T cell repertoires in COVID-19. Assay: immunoSEQ multiplex PCR; the TCRdb copy retains only in-frame clones and omits some. Counted here are a few hundred thousand clones, 87% occurring once; the ten biggest clones make up 2% to 3%. Sequencing was performed on peripheral blood. The origin of the receptors is a man aged 18 to 30 with active or convalescent COVID-19.

The rearrangement uses TRBV6-2 or TRBV6-3 and TRBJ1-2; 9 bases line up with TRBD1. The junction had 8 bases not matched to a gene; V was cut back by 4 bases and J by 8 bases. The CDR3 spans 14 residues. CDR1 and CDR2 (germline): MNHEY, SVGEGT. For the CDR3, the DNA is TGTGCCAGCAGTTCCTTGGGACAGGGATCCGGCTACACCTTC. This translates into CASSSLGQGSGYTF.

The chain couples TRBV6-6 to TRBJ2-7, with D tentatively TRBD2 (6 bases). CDR3 size: 14 residues. CDR1 MNHNY and CDR2 SVGAGI come from the germline V gene (reference sequence). The V end was cut by 2 bases, the J end by 2 bases, with 10 bases between. CDR3 region: CASSYVAGTYEQYF. Here the CDR3 DNA reads TGTGCCAGCAGTTACGTCGCGGGAACCTACGAGCAGTACTTC.

V and J are TRBV4-1 and TRBJ1-4; TRBD1 agrees at 8 bases. Looked up from germline, CDR1 is MGHRA and CDR2 is YSYEKL. The CDR3 contains 16 residues. J gave up 8 bases and V 3 bases, and 11 bases lay outside the gene matches. The CDR3 reads CASSQARTGRNEKLFF. The DNA for the CDR3 is TGCGCCAGCAGCCAGGCCCGGACAGGGCGAAACGAAAAACTGTTTTTT.

This chain connects TRBV7-8 to TRBJ2-3; the D gene is possibly TRBD1 (6 bases). V was pared by 6 bases and J by 11 bases, with 18 bases between. There are 13 residues in the CDR3. The germline V gene encodes CDR1 SGHVS and CDR2 FQNEAQ. The CDR3 loop is CASSSLGAGKQYF. As DNA, the CDR3 is TGTGCCAGCAGTTCGCTGGGGGCAGGGAAGCAGTATTTT.